This entry lists 25 T cell receptor beta chains sequenced from one sample in a study of CD8 T cells in ankylosing spondylitis. TCRdb used MiXCR to reprocess the 5' RACE reads, holding one entry per CDR3 protein. The sample consists of 250,000 to 400,000 distinct CDR3 sequences, roughly 10% of them appearing once. Sequencing used blood, either unsorted or a sorted T cell fraction (not recorded which). These TCRs come from a female donor with ankylosing spondylitis or in good health (not recorded which).

Ten or more counts support this clonotype. The V gene is TRBV5-5, the J gene TRBJ1-4, with D uncertain. Germline V gives CDR1 SGHKS, CDR2 YYEKEE (reference sequence). Between the trimmed V and J ends, which lost 0 bases and 3 bases, there was a span of 15 bases. This CDR3 contains 17 residues. CDR3 protein: CASSLEGSGPANEKLFF. The CDR3 DNA is TGTGCCAGCAGCTTGGAAGGGTCCGGGCCGGCTAATGAAAAACTGTTTTTT.

This clonotype was observed many times. The CDR3 DNA sequence: TGCGCCAGCAGCTTCGAGACAGGGCTGGAGACCCAGTACTTC. This translates into CASSFETGLETQYF. This sequence joins TRBV5-1 and TRBJ2-5, with 7 bases identical to TRBD1. The CDR3 totals 14 residues. Trimming cost V 2 bases and J 5 bases; bases outside gene matches: 6. CDR1 and CDR2 (germline): SGHRS, YFSETQ.

CDR3 residues: CSASQRGGFSPPNEQFF. The CDR3 nucleotides read TGCAGTGCTAGCCAGCGGGGGGGGTTTTCCCCCCCCAATGAGCAGTTCTTC. V and J are TRBV20-1 and TRBJ2-1; 10 bases are shared with TRBD2. The CDR3 spans 17 residues. Germline-derived CDR1 and CDR2 are DFQATT and SNEGSKA (reference sequence). V lost 3 bases and J lost 6; bases outside the gene matches: 14.

This clonotype was recorded at least ten times. The gene calls are TRBV2 and TRBJ1-5, with D perhaps matching TRBD1 (6 bases). Germline V gives CDR1 SNHLY, CDR2 FYNNEI. Trimming stripped 8 bases from V and 4 bases from J, with 9 bases between. This CDR3 contains 12 residues. The CDR3 DNA is TGTGCCAGCGGGGACATTAATCAGCCCCAGCATTTT. It translates to CASGDINQPQHF.

This chain's CDR3 is CASSLEKTSGVYNEQFF. CDR3 sequence (DNA): TGTGCCAGCAGCCTGGAAAAGACTAGCGGGGTCTACAATGAGCAGTTCTTC. The chain is built from TRBV5-6 and TRBJ2-1, with 11 bases identical to TRBD2. CDR1 is SGHDT, CDR2 YYEEEE, per germline. V was clipped by 4 bases and J by 3 bases; unmatched bases: 9. CDR3 size: 17 residues.

This clonotype was observed at least ten times. This chain's CDR3 is CSATDSNQPQHF. The CDR3 DNA reads TGCAGCGCGACAGATAGCAATCAGCCCCAGCATTTT. The rearrangement links TRBV20-1 to TRBJ1-5; D is possibly TRBD1 (5 bases). The CDR3 is made up of 12 amino acids. In germline, CDR1 is DFQATT, CDR2 SNEGSKA (reference sequence).

The chain recombines TRBV7-2 with TRBJ2-7; 9 bases are shared with TRBD1. The CDR3 runs to 17 residues. Germline-derived CDR1 and CDR2 are SGHTA and FQGNSA. The V and J ends lost 5 bases and 5 bases, in that order; junction bases with no gene match: 16. CDR3 sequence (DNA): TGTGCCAGCAGCCTAAGGGGGACCGGGACAGGGTTAAACGAGCAGTACTTC. It translates to CASSLRGTGTGLNEQYF.

This clonotype occurred a few times. The genes are TRBV18 and TRBJ2-7; a possible D gene is TRBD2 (5 bases). Germline V CDR1 and CDR2: KGHSH, LQKENI. There are 12 residues in the CDR3. Trimming removed 2 bases at V and 4 bases at J, with 6 bases between. Here the CDR3 reads CASSPREYEQYF. The CDR3 DNA sequence: TGTGCCAGCTCACCAAGGGAGTACGAGCAGTACTTC. The entire variable domain, with the rest obtained from reference TRBV18 and TRBJ2-7, is as follows: NAGVMQNPRHLVRRRGQEARLRCSPMKGHSHVYWYRQLPEEGLKFMVYLQKENIIDESGMPKERFSAEFPKEGPSILRIQQVVRGDSAAYFCASSPREYEQYFGPGTRLTVT.

This clonotype was counted at least ten times. The genes are TRBV20-1 and TRBJ2-1; 10 bases are shared with TRBD1. The CDR3 is 14 residues long. The ends lost 7 bases at V and 3 bases at J; junction bases unmatched: 6. From germline, CDR1 is DFQATT and CDR2 SNEGSKA (reference sequence). Here the CDR3 DNA reads TGCAGTGTCAGAAGGGACAGGGGCTACAATGAGCAGTTCTTC. It codes for CSVRRDRGYNEQFF.

In this sample, this clonotype turned up many times. The chain employs TRBV5-1 and TRBJ1-2; 9 bases line up with TRBD1. V was pared by 4 bases and J by 4 bases, with 5 bases of the junction left unmatched. CDR3 size: 14 residues. Germline loops: CDR1 SGHRS, CDR2 YFSETQ. DNA of the CDR3: TGCGCCAGCAGCATCGACAGGGGGTCCTATGGCTACACCTTC. As protein: CASSIDRGSYGYTF.

The chain is built from TRBV6-4 and TRBJ1-2, with 9 nucleotides matching TRBD1. This CDR3 contains 15 residues. The V gene end was trimmed by 9 bases and the J gene end by 4 bases; junction bases not matched to a gene: 12. The germline CDR1 and CDR2 sequences are MRHNA and SNTAGT. The CDR3 loop is CASHHTGGAGYGYTF. The CDR3 coding sequence is TGTGCCAGTCACCATACAGGGGGCGCTGGCTATGGCTACACCTTC.

J is TRBJ2-7 and V is TRBV9, with TRBD1 matching 8 bases. Germline trimming cut 7 bases from V and 6 bases from J; bases unmatched to any gene: 9. Germline CDR1 SGDLS, CDR2 YYNGEE. CDR3 size: 13 residues. The CDR3 DNA sequence: TGTGCCAGCGAAGGGACAGGAGGTGTCGAGCAGTACTTC. Amino acids: CASEGTGGVEQYF.

The V and J genes are TRBV5-1 and TRBJ2-5; 7 nucleotides match TRBD1. This CDR3 has 14 residues. V was clipped by 6 bases and J by 5 bases; unmatched bases: 10. Germline V gives CDR1 SGHRS, CDR2 YFSETQ. The CDR3 region is CASTPGQPRETQYF. The CDR3 DNA reads TGCGCCAGCACCCCGGGACAGCCTAGGGAGACCCAGTACTTC. The complete variable domain, with remaining parts taken from reference TRBV5-1 and TRBJ2-5, reads KAGVTQTPRYLIKTRGQQVTLSCSPISGHRSVSWYQQTPGQGLQFLFEYFSETQRNKGNFPGRFSGRQFSNSRSEMNVSTLELGDSALYLCASTPGQPRETQYFGPGTRLLVL.

This clonotype was seen more than once but under ten times. J is TRBJ2-6 and V is TRBV28; D assignment may be TRBD1 or TRBD2 (6 bases each). Germline V gene data show CDR1 as MDHEN and CDR2 as SYDVKM. The CDR3 spans 16 residues. With 4 bases removed from V and 1 base from J, the gap between germline ends came to 11 bases. The CDR3 nucleotides read TGTGCCAGCAGTTCCTTAGGGGGGTCTGGGGCCAACGTCCTGACTTTC. Translation gives CASSSLGGSGANVLTF. Using reference TRBV28 and TRBJ2-6 for the parts outside the CDR3, the full variable domain is DVKVTQSSRYLVKRTGEKVFLECVQDMDHENMFWYRQDPGLGLRLIYFSYDVKMKEKGDIPEGYSVSREKKERFSLILESASTNQTSMYLCASSSLGGSGANVLTFGAGSRLTVL.

Remarks on this clonotype: A much larger clone sits a single nucleotide away, making a read error possible. The CDR3 region has the DNA TGTGCCAGCAGCTTAGGACAGTATCAAGAGACCAAGTACTTC. Translated: CASSLGQYQETKYF. The gene calls are TRBV7-6 and TRBJ2-5, with D perhaps matching TRBD1 (5 bases). Germline CDR1 is SGHVS and CDR2 is FNYEAQ. The CDR3 length is 14 residues. Filled out from reference TRBV7-6 and TRBJ2-5, the complete variable domain reads GAGVSQSPRYKVTKRGQDVALRCDPISGHVSLYWYRQALGQGPEFLTYFNYEAQQDKSGLPNDRFSAERPEGSISTLTIQRTEQRDSAMYRCASSLGQYQETKYFGPGTRLLVL.

The chain recombines TRBV2 with TRBJ2-2, with D possibly matching TRBD2 (6 bases). The germline V gene has CDR1 SNHLY and CDR2 FYNNEI. This CDR3 comprises 15 residues. V was shortened by 7 bases and J by 4 bases, with 16 bases between the two germline ends. The DNA for the CDR3 is TGTGCCAGCACCGAAGGTGGGGGAGGCACCGGGGAGCTGTTTTTT. Protein sequence: CASTEGGGGTGELFF.

This clonotype came up many times. The chain uses TRBV12-3 or TRBV12-4 and TRBJ2-4; 7 positions match TRBD1. The CDR3 length is 15 residues. After removal of 8 bases from V and 0 bases from J, the junction contained 7 bases not matched to a gene. In DNA, the CDR3 is TGTGCCAGCTTACTAGGGGGCTTAGCCAAAAACATTCAGTACTTC. It codes for CASLLGGLAKNIQYF.

In its sample, this clonotype was seen a few times. V gene TRBV5-1 combines with J gene TRBJ2-3; D perhaps matches TRBD1 (6 bases). CDR3 size: 14 residues. V was pared by 3 bases and J by 2 bases, with 10 bases between. Germline V gene data show CDR1 as SGHRS and CDR2 as YFSETQ. CDR3 coding DNA: TGCGCCAGCAGCTCGGGACATTACACAGATACGCAGTATTTT. Translating it yields CASSSGHYTDTQYF.

The genes are TRBV28 and TRBJ2-4, with D possibly being TRBD1 or TRBD2 (5 bases each). From germline, CDR1 is MDHEN and CDR2 SYDVKM. V dropped 4 bases and J dropped 5 bases, with 12 bases sitting between them. The CDR3 is 14 residues long. In nucleotides, the CDR3 is TGTGCCAGCAGTTGGGACGCCACAGAAAACATTCAGTACTTC. Translated, it gives CASSWDATENIQYF.

V is TRBV9 and J is TRBJ2-7, with 12 bases fitting TRBD2. The CDR3 is 16 residues long. Per the germline V gene, CDR1 is SGDLS and CDR2 is YYNGEE. The junction had 9 bases not matched to a gene; V was cut back by 4 bases and J by 4 bases. The CDR3 nucleotides are TGTGCCAGCAGCCCACGTCTAGCGGGGGGGCTATACGAGCAGTACTTC. Translated, it gives CASSPRLAGGLYEQYF.

This chain connects TRBV10-3 to TRBJ2-1; TRBD1 is a possible D gene (5 bases). The germline V and J ends were trimmed by 7 bases and 9 bases, with 19 bases remaining between them. The CDR3 contains 14 residues. The germline V gene has CDR1 ENHRY and CDR2 SYGVKD. The CDR3 region is CAITEQKTEGEQFF. In DNA, the CDR3 is TGTGCCATCACTGAACAGAAGACAGAAGGTGAGCAGTTCTTC.

Many counts were recorded for this clonotype. The gene calls are TRBV5-1 and TRBJ2-7, with TRBD1 as a possible D gene (5 bases). V dropped 2 bases and J dropped 0 bases, with 18 bases sitting between them. CDR1 and CDR2 from the germline V gene are SGHRS and YFSETQ. The CDR3 totals 17 residues. CDR3 DNA: TGCGCCAGCAGCTTTCGGAGCAAGACAGAGAGCTCCTACGAGCAGTACTTC. Amino acid sequence: CASSFRSKTESSYEQYF. Full variable domain (missing parts from reference TRBV5-1 and TRBJ2-7): KAGVTQTPRYLIKTRGQQVTLSCSPISGHRSVSWYQQTPGQGLQFLFEYFSETQRNKGNFPGRFSGRQFSNSRSEMNVSTLELGDSALYLCASSFRSKTESSYEQYFGPGTRLTVT.

This clonotype was counted many times. V and J are TRBV5-1 and TRBJ2-3; D is possibly TRBD1 (6 bases). The CDR3 covers 13 residues. V lost 4 bases and J lost 7, with 13 bases in between. Germline-derived CDR1 and CDR2 are SGHRS and YFSETQ. CDR3 sequence (DNA): TGCGCCAGCAGCCGAGGGGGAGCCAATACGCAGTATTTT. It is translated as CASSRGGANTQYF. The full variable domain, completed using reference TRBV5-1 and TRBJ2-3, is KAGVTQTPRYLIKTRGQQVTLSCSPISGHRSVSWYQQTPGQGLQFLFEYFSETQRNKGNFPGRFSGRQFSNSRSEMNVSTLELGDSALYLCASSRGGANTQYFGPGTRLTVL.

Comment on this clonotype: This is likely a read error, given that the CDR3 carries no conserved phenylalanine or tryptophan at its end. The chain links TRBV20-1 to TRBJ2-7; 9 bases fit TRBD2. CDR1 and CDR2 (germline): DFQATT, SNEGSKA (reference sequence). V lost 1 base, J lost 4 bases, and 5 bases stayed unmatched. CDR3 size: 14 residues. The CDR3 loop reads CSARGRTSAYEQYL. The DNA of the CDR3 is TGCAGTGCTAGAGGGCGGACTAGCGCTTACGAGCAGTACTTG.

In this sample, this clonotype turned up many times. The chain recombines TRBV20-1 with TRBJ2-1; 10 bases are shared with TRBD2. CDR3 length equals 16 residues. V lost 3 bases, J lost 8 bases, and 13 bases stayed unmatched. Germline assignment: CDR1 DFQATT and CDR2 SNEGSKA (reference sequence). In nucleotides, the CDR3 is TGCAGTGCTAGCCTGATGACTAGCGGGTTCGTTGATGAGCAGTTCTTC. Translating it yields CSASLMTSGFVDEQFF.